A single sample is the source of the 10 T cell receptor beta chains below, sequenced in a study of T-cell memory formation after mild COVID-19. From the 5' RACE reads, TCRdb called clonotypes with MiXCR, one entry per CDR3 protein. Here the sample spans about 170,000 distinct CDR3 sequences, around 13% being singletons. Sequencing used PBMCs or a T cell subset sorted from them (not recorded which). The receptor source for this set is a man aged 18-30 years who had mild COVID-19 (a few samples of this study predate the infection). Cell type and time point are not known.

The V and J genes are TRBV6-2 or TRBV6-3 and TRBJ1-2; D is unclear. This CDR3 has 13 residues. Trimming cost V 2 bases and J 4 bases, with 8 bases left between them. Germline V gene lookup returns CDR1 MNHEY and CDR2 SVGEGT. Here the CDR3 DNA reads TGTGCCAGCAGTTACAGCGTCAGCTATGGCTACACCTTC. It encodes CASSYSVSYGYTF.

This clonotype turned up a few times. The chain recombines TRBV30 with TRBJ1-5, with a weak D call TRBD1 (5 bases). With 5 bases removed from V and 3 bases from J, the gap between germline ends came to 11 bases. CDR3 length equals 13 residues. Germline V gene lookup returns CDR1 GTSNPN and CDR2 SVGIG (reference sequence). DNA for the CDR3: TGTGCCTGGCGCGCAGGGTACAATCAGCCCCAGCATTTT. Encoded protein: CAWRAGYNQPQHF.

The chain recombines TRBV20-1 with TRBJ1-5; unclear D gene. V was trimmed by 7 bases and J by 1 base, leaving 17 bases between them. Germline loops: CDR1 DFQATT, CDR2 SNEGSKA (reference sequence). The CDR3 extends over 15 amino acids. The CDR3 DNA reads as TGCAGTGTTGGTTCCGCAGCGGCAAGCAATCAGCCCCAGCATTTT. It is translated as CSVGSAAASNQPQHF.

The V call is TRBV4-1, the J call TRBJ2-3; TRBD2 agrees at 9 bases. Per the germline V gene, CDR1 is MGHRA and CDR2 is YSYEKL. Losses at the gene ends were 3 bases for V and 5 bases for J; bases not matched to a gene: 6. The length of the CDR3 is 15 residues. The CDR3: CASSQAGGPVDTQYF. Here the CDR3 DNA reads TGCGCCAGCAGCCAGGCGGGGGGGCCCGTAGATACGCAGTATTTT.

This clonotype has a handful of counts. The J gene is TRBJ2-3, the V gene TRBV3-1, with 7 bases matching TRBD2. Germline V gives CDR1 LGHDT, CDR2 YNNKEL (reference sequence). This CDR3 comprises 17 residues. V was pared by 0 bases and J by 6 bases, with 12 bases of the junction left unmatched. The CDR3 protein is CASSQERSSRSGDTQYF. In DNA form, the CDR3 reads TGTGCCAGCAGCCAAGAGAGGAGCAGCCGTAGCGGGGATACGCAGTATTTT.

V gene TRBV18 combines with J gene TRBJ1-1, with unresolved D. Germline CDR1 and CDR2: KGHSH and LQKENI. Trimming took 4 bases from V and 7 from J, leaving 10 bases between them. This CDR3 has 12 amino acids. The CDR3 reads CASSHSRDEAFF. In DNA, the CDR3 is TGTGCCAGCTCACATAGCCGGGATGAAGCTTTCTTT.

This chain connects TRBV5-1 to TRBJ1-5, with a possible D match to TRBD1 (6 bases). This CDR3 contains 13 residues. The germline V and J ends were trimmed by 7 bases and 4 bases, with 12 bases remaining between them. Germline values: CDR1 SGHRS, CDR2 YFSETQ. The DNA of the CDR3 is TGCGCCAGCTCCGGGACACCAAATCAGCCCCAGCATTTT. The encoded protein is CASSGTPNQPQHF.

This clonotype was found many times. This sequence joins TRBV5-1 and TRBJ1-2, with D unclear. This CDR3 is built from 14 residues. V dropped 4 bases and J dropped 0 bases, with 10 bases sitting between them. Germline-derived CDR1 and CDR2 are SGHRS and YFSETQ. CDR3 residues: CASSQREANYGYTF. In DNA form, the CDR3 reads TGCGCCAGCAGCCAGCGAGAAGCTAACTATGGCTACACCTTC. Variable domain in full (rest from reference TRBV5-1 and TRBJ1-2): KAGVTQTPRYLIKTRGQQVTLSCSPISGHRSVSWYQQTPGQGLQFLFEYFSETQRNKGNFPGRFSGRQFSNSRSEMNVSTLELGDSALYLCASSQREANYGYTFGSGTRLTVV.

This clonotype was observed a handful of times. The chain has TRBV12-3 or TRBV12-4 and TRBJ2-5; TRBD2 aligns across 9 bases. V was clipped by 7 bases and J by 5 bases; unmatched bases: 14. This CDR3 has 16 amino acids. CDR3 loop: CASTPQLAGLGETQYF. DNA for the CDR3: TGTGCCAGCACTCCCCAACTAGCGGGCCTTGGGGAGACCCAGTACTTC.

The chain recombines TRBV12-3 or TRBV12-4 with TRBJ1-5, with 7 nucleotides matching TRBD1. V shed 5 bases and J 5 bases; nucleotides not matched to a gene: 9. The CDR3 covers 15 residues. The CDR3 here is CASSQTGTEYQPQHF. CDR3 coding DNA: TGTGCCAGCAGTCAAACCGGGACAGAATATCAGCCCCAGCATTTT.